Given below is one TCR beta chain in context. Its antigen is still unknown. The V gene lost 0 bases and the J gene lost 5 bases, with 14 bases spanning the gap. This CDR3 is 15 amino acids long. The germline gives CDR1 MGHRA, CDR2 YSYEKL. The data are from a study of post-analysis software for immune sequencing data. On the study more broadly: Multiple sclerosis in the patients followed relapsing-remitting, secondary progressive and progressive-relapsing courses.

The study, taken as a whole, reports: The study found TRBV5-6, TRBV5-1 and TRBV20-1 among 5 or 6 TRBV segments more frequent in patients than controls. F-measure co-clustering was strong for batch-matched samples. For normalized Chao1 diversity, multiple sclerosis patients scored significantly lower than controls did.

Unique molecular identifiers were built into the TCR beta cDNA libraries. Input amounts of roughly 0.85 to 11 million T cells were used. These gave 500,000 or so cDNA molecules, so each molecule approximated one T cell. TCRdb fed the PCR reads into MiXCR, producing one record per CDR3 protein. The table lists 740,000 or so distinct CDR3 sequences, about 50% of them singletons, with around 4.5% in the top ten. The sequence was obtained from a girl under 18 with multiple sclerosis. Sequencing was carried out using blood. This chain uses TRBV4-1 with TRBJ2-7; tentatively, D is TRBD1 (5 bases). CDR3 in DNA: TGCGCCAGCAGCCAAGATAGTCCAGGGTGGAACGAGCAGTACTTC. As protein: CASSQDSPGWNEQYF.